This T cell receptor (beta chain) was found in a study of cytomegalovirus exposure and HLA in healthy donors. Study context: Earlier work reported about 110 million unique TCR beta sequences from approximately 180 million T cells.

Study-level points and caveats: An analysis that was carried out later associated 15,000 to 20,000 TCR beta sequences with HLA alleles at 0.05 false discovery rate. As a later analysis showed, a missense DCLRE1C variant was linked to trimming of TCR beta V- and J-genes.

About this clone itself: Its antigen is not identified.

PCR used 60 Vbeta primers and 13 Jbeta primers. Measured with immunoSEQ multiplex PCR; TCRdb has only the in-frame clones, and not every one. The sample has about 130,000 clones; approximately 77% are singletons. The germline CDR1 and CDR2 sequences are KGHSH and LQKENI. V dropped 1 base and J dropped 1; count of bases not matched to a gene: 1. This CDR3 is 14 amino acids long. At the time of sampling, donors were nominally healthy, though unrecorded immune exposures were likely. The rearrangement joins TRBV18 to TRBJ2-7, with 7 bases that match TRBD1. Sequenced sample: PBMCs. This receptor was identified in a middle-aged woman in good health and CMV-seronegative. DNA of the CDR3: TGTGCCAGCTCACCACGACAGGGTTCCTACGAGCAGTACTTC. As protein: CASSPRQGSYEQYF.